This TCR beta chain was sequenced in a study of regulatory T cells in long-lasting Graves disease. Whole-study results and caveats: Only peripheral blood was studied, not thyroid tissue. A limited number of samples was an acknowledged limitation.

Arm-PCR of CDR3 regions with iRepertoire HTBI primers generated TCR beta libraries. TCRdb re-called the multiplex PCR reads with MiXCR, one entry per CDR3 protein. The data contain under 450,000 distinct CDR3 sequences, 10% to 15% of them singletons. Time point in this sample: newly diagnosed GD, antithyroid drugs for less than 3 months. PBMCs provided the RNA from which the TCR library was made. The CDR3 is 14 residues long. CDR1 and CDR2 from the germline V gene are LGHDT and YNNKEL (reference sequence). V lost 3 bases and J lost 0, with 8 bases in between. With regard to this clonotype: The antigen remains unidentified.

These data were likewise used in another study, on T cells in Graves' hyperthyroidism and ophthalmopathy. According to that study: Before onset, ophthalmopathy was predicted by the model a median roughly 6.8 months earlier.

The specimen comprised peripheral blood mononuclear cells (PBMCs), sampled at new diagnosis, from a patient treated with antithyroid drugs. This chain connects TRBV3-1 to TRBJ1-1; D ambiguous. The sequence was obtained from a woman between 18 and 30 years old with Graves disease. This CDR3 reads CASSQYDMNTEAFF. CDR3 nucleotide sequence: TGTGCCAGCAGCCAGTATGATATGAACACTGAAGCTTTCTTT. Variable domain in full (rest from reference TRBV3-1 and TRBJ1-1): DTAVSQTPKYLVTQMGNDKSIKCEQNLGHDTMYWYKQDSKKFLKIMFSYNNKELIINETVPNRFSPKSPDKAHLNLHINSLELGDSAVYFCASSQYDMNTEAFFGQGTRLTVV.